Below are 15 T cell receptor beta chains sequenced from a single sample in a study of blood T cell repertoires in COVID-19. TCRdb's table, derived via immunoSEQ multiplex PCR, lists solely in-frame clones and lacks some. The table shows approximately 100,000 clones, with around 87% occurring only once. Material: peripheral blood. Every receptor here comes from a woman in her twenties or thirties with acute or convalescent COVID-19.

The V and J genes are TRBV19 and TRBJ1-6; D is unclear. Trimming shortened V by 4 bases and J by 10 bases, and 8 bases separated the two germline ends. Germline V gives CDR1 LNHDA, CDR2 SQIVND (reference sequence). This CDR3 is 12 amino acids long. The CDR3 region is CASSTVMSPLHF. The CDR3 DNA reads as TGTGCCAGTAGTACCGTAATGTCACCCCTCCACTTT.

V gene TRBV3-1 (or the pseudogene TRBV3-2) combines with J gene TRBJ1-6; D might be TRBD1 (6 bases). Trimming took off 6 bases at V and 7 bases at J, with 7 bases between the two ends. CDR3 length equals 12 residues. Germline CDR1 reads LGHDT; CDR2 reads YNNKEL (reference sequence). CDR3 nucleotide sequence: TGTGCCAGCAGAGACAGGAATTCACCCCTCCACTTT. The encoded protein is CASRDRNSPLHF.

The chain employs TRBV18 and TRBJ1-2, with D possibly being TRBD1 (5 bases). This CDR3 has 14 residues. Germline V CDR1 and CDR2: KGHSH, LQKENI. Trimming took 0 bases from V and 8 from J, leaving 13 bases between them. CDR3 protein: CASSPPTEPRGYTF. The DNA of the CDR3 is TGTGCCAGCTCACCACCGACAGAACCTAGGGGCTACACCTTC.

This chain links TRBV7-6 with TRBJ2-7; D gene uncertain. Germline V CDR1 and CDR2: SGHVS, FNYEAQ. The CDR3 runs to 13 residues. The V and J ends lost 1 base and 0 bases respectively, with 4 bases between them. In DNA form, the CDR3 reads TGTGCCAGCAGCTTAGGAGCCTCCTACGAGCAGTACTTC. Residues: CASSLGASYEQYF.

This clone was seen only a few times. V is TRBV19 and J is TRBJ1-5; a weak D match, TRBD1 (6 bases). The germline V gene encodes CDR1 LNHDA and CDR2 SQIVND (reference sequence). V was shortened by 9 bases and J by 2 bases, with 11 bases between the two germline ends. This CDR3 is 13 amino acids long. This CDR3 is CASKNRGNQPQHF. CDR3 in DNA: TGTGCCAGCAAAAACAGGGGCAATCAGCCCCAGCATTTT.

The CDR3 nucleotides are TGTGCCAGCAGCTTGGACAGGGGTCGGGCTTTCTTT. Its translation: CASSLDRGRAFF. This chain joins TRBV5-8 and TRBJ1-1; 7 bases fit TRBD1. Germline CDR1 and CDR2: SGHTS and YDEGEE. There are 12 residues in the CDR3. V dropped 0 bases and J dropped 11; count of bases not matched to a gene: 4.

This chain connects TRBV6-5 to TRBJ1-4, with D perhaps matching TRBD1 (5 bases). Germline CDR1 reads MNHEY; CDR2 reads SVGAGI. The V gene lost 1 base and the J gene lost 4 bases, with 10 bases spanning the gap. CDR3 length: 15 residues. The CDR3 here is CASSYFRQINEKLFF. The CDR3 coding sequence is TGTGCCAGCAGTTACTTCAGACAGATTAATGAAAAACTGTTTTTT.

The rearrangement joins TRBV18 to TRBJ1-4; D call uncertain. Germline V lookup: CDR1 KGHSH, CDR2 LQKENI. The CDR3 has 15 amino acids. V dropped 6 bases and J dropped 6 bases, with 17 bases sitting between them. The CDR3 spells CASSPRRDKDEKLFF. CDR3 nucleotide sequence: TGTGCCAGCTCCCCCCGGAGAGATAAGGATGAAAAACTGTTTTTT.

CDR3 in DNA: TGTGCCAGCAGTGAAGAAACAGGGTCCTACGAGCAGTACTTC. Amino acids: CASSEETGSYEQYF. This rearrangement joins TRBV2 to TRBJ2-7; tentatively, D is TRBD1 (6 bases). The CDR3 contains 14 residues. Trimming removed 1 base at V and 1 base at J, with 8 bases between. Germline lookup yields CDR1 SNHLY and CDR2 FYNNEI.

The table lists this clone with a count of one. The chain has TRBV25-1 and TRBJ1-1; TRBD1 agrees at 8 bases. Germline trimming cut 6 bases from V and 2 bases from J; bases unmatched to any gene: 8. Germline-derived CDR1 and CDR2 are MGHDK and SYGVNS. This CDR3 has 15 amino acids. The CDR3 DNA reads TGTGCCAGCAGGCTTTCAGGGGGCTCTAACACTGAAGCTTTCTTT. This translates into CASRLSGGSNTEAFF.

The rearrangement joins TRBV13 to TRBJ2-3, with 15 bases matching TRBD2. This CDR3 spans 20 amino acids. J lost 0 bases, V lost 4 bases, and 11 bases had no gene match. CDR1 PRHDT and CDR2 FYEKMQ come from the germline V gene (reference sequence). The DNA of the CDR3 is TGTGCCAGCAGCTCCTCGGGACTAGCGGGGGGCTTTACTAGCACAGATACGCAGTATTTT. Amino acid sequence: CASSSSGLAGGFTSTDTQYF.

The rearrangement joins TRBV3-1 (or the pseudogene TRBV3-2) to TRBJ2-2; 8 nucleotides agree with TRBD2. Germline CDR1 reads LGHDT; CDR2 reads YNNKEL (reference sequence). With V trimmed by 8 bases and J by 5 bases, 7 bases remained unmatched. CDR3 size: 14 residues. The CDR3 is CASRGGPRTGELFF. CDR3 in DNA: TGTGCCAGCCGCGGGGGGCCGCGGACCGGGGAGCTGTTTTTT.

The genes are TRBV9 and TRBJ1-2; the D is unclear. This CDR3 contains 15 residues. Per the germline V gene, CDR1 is SGDLS and CDR2 is YYNGEE. Trimming removed 0 bases from V and 5 bases from J, with 14 bases in between. The CDR3 reads CASSVDPGETYGYTF. CDR3 DNA sequence: TGTGCCAGCAGCGTAGACCCCGGGGAGACTTATGGCTACACCTTC.

The chain links TRBV2 to TRBJ2-3; 8 positions match TRBD2. Looked up from germline, CDR1 is SNHLY and CDR2 is FYNNEI. This CDR3 region has 15 residues. V was clipped by 3 bases and J by 5 bases; unmatched bases: 7. The DNA of the CDR3 is TGTGCCAGCAGTGATGACGGGGGGGCATTAGATACGCAGTATTTT. Translated: CASSDDGGALDTQYF.

The chain links TRBV5-4 to TRBJ1-2; 7 nucleotides agree with TRBD1. The V gene's germline CDR1 is SGHNT and CDR2 YYREEE (reference sequence). With 4 bases clipped from V and 8 bases from J, the junction kept 11 bases outside the gene matches. The CDR3 covers 14 residues. CDR3 DNA sequence: TGTGCCAGCAGCCCTGGGACAGCCAGGGAGGGCTACACCTTC. It codes for CASSPGTAREGYTF.